The present entry profiles one T cell receptor beta chain with its context. The data originate from a study of blood T cell repertoires in COVID-19. In the study overall: Samples came from the United States, Italy and Spain, spanning acute and convalescent COVID-19. The cDNA or gDNA used as material had been derived from T cells, B-cell-depleted T cells, or PBMCs.

CDR3 length: 14 residues. Germline V gene data show CDR1 as LGHDT and CDR2 as YNNKEL (reference sequence). V was clipped by 3 bases and J by 10 bases; unmatched bases: 7. In the original workflow: Amplification from reference gene primers served as the basis for estimated nucleated cell counts. Sequencing was performed with immunoSEQ multiplex PCR; in TCRdb, only in-frame clones are kept and a portion is missing. V and J calls and clone size follow that table, whereas D and trimming were derived from the DNA. The table has some 120,000 clones, about 77% seen once. The source material was peripheral blood. The clonotype originates from a human donor in a cohort sampled during active COVID-19. The chain links TRBV3-1 (or the pseudogene TRBV3-2) to TRBJ2-1; the match to TRBD2 covers 9 bases. CDR3 sequence: CASSQDVAGEEQFF. As DNA, the CDR3 is TGTGCCAGCAGCCAGGATGTAGCGGGGGAGGAGCAGTTCTTC.